This TCR beta chain was sequenced in a study of T cell responses to AZD1222 COVID-19 vaccine. General study points: With two AZD1222 doses given, Spike-specific TCR breadth and depth both rose. Spike as a whole was targeted by vaccine-associated CD4 TCRs, dominant at 160-218 and 743-854. The study reported that nearly half of spike-specific TCRs target unmutated variant regions. Recipients of AZD1222 seropositive at baseline numbered only six or seven.

This CDR3 contains 16 residues. With V trimmed by 2 bases and J by 7 bases, 8 bases remained unmatched. Looked up from germline, CDR1 is MNHEY and CDR2 is SVGEGT. Repertoires were generated with immunoSEQ multiplex PCR, while TCRdb's copy carries only in-frame clones and drops some. Seen here are tens of thousands of clones, around nine tenths observed once, and the top ten hold over 2.5%. Points on this clone: Antigen unknown.

This chain uses TRBV6-2 or TRBV6-3 with TRBJ2-1; 10 bases are shared with TRBD2. The starting material was peripheral blood, obtained on day 0 of MenACWY control vaccination. This TCR was sampled from an adult in good health. The CDR3 nucleotides read TGTGCCAGCAGTTACGGAGCGGGGGGGCCTCGGAATGAGCAGTTCTTC. Its translation is CASSYGAGGPRNEQFF.